This entry is about one T cell receptor beta chain. Its matching antigen is unknown. The record originates from a study of radiotherapy plus CTLA-4 blockade in lung cancer. In the study overall: An objective response was seen in about 17% of patients, and disease control in around 31%.

Study-level points and caveats: An expansion of tumor-derived TCR clones occurred in blood after radiotherapy plus ipilimumab. Interferon-beta, together with early blood T cell clone dynamics, reportedly best predicted response.

Profiling relied on immunoSEQ multiplex PCR, and the TCRdb table lists in-frame clones only, not all of them. Among 75,000 to 100,000 clones listed, around nine tenths were seen once. Germline V gene lookup returns CDR1 SGHRS and CDR2 YFSETQ. This CDR3 comprises 14 residues. With V trimmed by 2 bases and J by 10 bases, 8 bases remained unmatched. The sequence came from a human donor with non-small cell lung cancer that progressed on radiotherapy plus ipilimumab. The starting material was peripheral blood, obtained from a patient treated with radiotherapy plus ipilimumab. The chain uses TRBV5-1 and TRBJ1-4; TRBD1 matches 7 bases. This CDR3 is CASSFAGGEGKLFF. In DNA, the CDR3 is TGCGCCAGCAGCTTCGCAGGGGGTGAAGGAAAACTGTTTTTT.